This TCR beta chain is from a study of OX40 agonist ivuxolimab in advanced cancers. A note on the overall study: The costimulatory receptor OX40 (CD134) was targeted by ivuxolimab, a fully human IgG2 agonistic monoclonal antibody. Intravenous ivuxolimab was administered to patients every 2 weeks at six dose levels: 0.01, 0.1, 0.3, 1.5, 3 and 10 mg/kg. Of the 52 patients in dose escalation, about 20 had hepatocellular carcinoma, about 15 had melanoma, 9 had renal cell carcinoma and 9 had head and neck cancer. The dose-escalation cohort was roughly 87% male with a mean age of 60 years, ranging from 23 to 79. Prior anti-PD-1, anti-PD-L1 or anti-CTLA-4 therapy was permitted, and less than 45% of dose-escalation patients had received checkpoint inhibitors. Partial responses occurred in three dose-escalation patients, of whom one had hepatocellular carcinoma and two had cutaneous melanoma. The point of sequencing TCRbeta in the periphery was to test whether ivuxolimab changed TCR sequence diversity and drove clonal T-cell expansion. The paper covers the monotherapy dose-escalation part of the phase I ivuxolimab trial, which included N ≈ 50 patients. Paper-wide results and their limitations: In the 0.1-3.0 mg/kg groups, partial responders were among the patients with the lowest normalized peripheral clonal expansion, particularly in CD8+ T cells. At doses of 0.1 to 3.0 mg/kg, clonal expansion of both CD4+ and CD8+ blood T cells was observed from baseline to week 6. Low levels of normalized T-cell clonal expansion were also seen in some nonresponding patients. The antigen specificity of the clonally expanded peripheral T cells was not determined. After ivuxolimab, expanded clones were on average more numerous among CD8+ T cells than among CD4+ T cells.

To sequence the TCRbeta CDR3 region, genomic DNA was isolated from the sorted cells. TCRbeta CDR3 regions were sequenced using the immunoSEQ Assay. As stored in TCRdb, this immuneACCESS dataset retains in-frame rearrangements with V and J assigned. A fraction of the clones does not appear; measured against another copy, unresolved V genes explain less than half of the discrepancy, and the remainder lacks a known reason. The sample contains around 53,000 clones, 70% to 85% of them found a single time. Approximately 13% of the sample comes from the top ten. Patients with autoimmune disease history or receiving systemic immunosuppression were excluded from the trial. In every dose cohort, peripheral blood was drawn for TCR sequencing at baseline, cycle 4 day 1, and cycle 7 day 1. Samples were obtained from an open-label, multicenter, first-in-human phase I dose-escalation trial of ivuxolimab. Adults with locally advanced or metastatic head and neck squamous cell, hepatocellular, melanoma or renal cell carcinoma were enrolled in the trial. Before TCR sequencing, CD4+ T cells and CD8+ T cells from peripheral blood were sorted into separate populations.

Regarding this clone: Its binding antigen is unknown. It has no much larger one-base neighbor in the sample; base qualities were not kept.

Trimming accounts for 3 bases at V and 5 bases at J, while the number of junction bases matched to no gene is 6. CDR1 LGHNA and CDR2 YNFKEQ are derived from the germline V gene. Including cysteine and phenylalanine, the CDR3 has 14 amino acids. Left in the record is the CDR3 DNA by itself, 42 bases read in frame from the first base. This clonotype was sampled from an adult with an advanced solid tumor such as melanoma, head and neck, liver or kidney cancer. The sequencing here drew on CD4+ or CD8+ T cells sorted from blood, taken in a trial of the OX40 agonist ivuxolimab. Recombination joined TRBV4-2 with TRBJ1-1; 7 central bases correspond to TRBD1. The DNA reads as follows: TGTGCCAGCAGCCACGGACAGGAGGGAACTGAAGCTTTCTTT. This gives the protein CASSHGQEGTEAFF.